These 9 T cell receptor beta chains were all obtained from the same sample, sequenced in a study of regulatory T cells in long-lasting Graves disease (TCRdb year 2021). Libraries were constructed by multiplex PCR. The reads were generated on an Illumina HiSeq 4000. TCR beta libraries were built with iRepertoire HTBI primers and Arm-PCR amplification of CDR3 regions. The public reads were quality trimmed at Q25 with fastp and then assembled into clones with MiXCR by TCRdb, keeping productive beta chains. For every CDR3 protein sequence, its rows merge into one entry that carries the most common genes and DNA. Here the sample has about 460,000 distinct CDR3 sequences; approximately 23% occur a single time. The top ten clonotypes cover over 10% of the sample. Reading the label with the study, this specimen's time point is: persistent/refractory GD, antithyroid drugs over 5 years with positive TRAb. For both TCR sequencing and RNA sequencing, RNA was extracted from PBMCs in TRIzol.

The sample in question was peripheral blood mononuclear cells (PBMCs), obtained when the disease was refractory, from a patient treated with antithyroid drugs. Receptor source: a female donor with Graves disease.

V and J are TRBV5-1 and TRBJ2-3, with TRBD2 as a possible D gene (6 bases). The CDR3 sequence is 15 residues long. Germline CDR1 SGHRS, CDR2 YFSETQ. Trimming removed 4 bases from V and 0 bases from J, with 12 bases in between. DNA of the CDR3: TGCGCCAGCAGCGCGGACTACCGCAGCACAGATACGCAGTATTTT. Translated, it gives CASSADYRSTDTQYF.

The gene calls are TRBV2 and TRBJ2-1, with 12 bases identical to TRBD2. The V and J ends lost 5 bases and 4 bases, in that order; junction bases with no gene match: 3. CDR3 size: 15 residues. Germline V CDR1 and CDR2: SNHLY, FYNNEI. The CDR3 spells CASSITSGGYNEQFF. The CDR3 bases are TGTGCCAGCAGTATAACTAGCGGGGGGTACAATGAGCAGTTCTTC.

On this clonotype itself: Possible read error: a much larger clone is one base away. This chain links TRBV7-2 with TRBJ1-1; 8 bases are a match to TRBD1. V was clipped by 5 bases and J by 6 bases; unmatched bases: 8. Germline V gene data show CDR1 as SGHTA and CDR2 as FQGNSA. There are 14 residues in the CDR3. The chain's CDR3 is CASSNNRGDAEAFF. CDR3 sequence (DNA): TGTGCCAGCAGCAACAACAGGGGGGACGCTGAAGCTTTCTTT.

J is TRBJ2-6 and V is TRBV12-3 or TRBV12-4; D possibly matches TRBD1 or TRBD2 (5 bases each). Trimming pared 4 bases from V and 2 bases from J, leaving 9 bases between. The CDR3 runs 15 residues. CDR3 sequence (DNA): TGTGCCAGCAGTTCCGGGGCGGCTGGGGCCAACGTCCTGACTTTC. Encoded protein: CASSSGAAGANVLTF.

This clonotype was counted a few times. The chain's CDR3 is CSARADSNQPQHF. CDR3 nucleotide sequence: TGCAGTGCTAGGGCAGATAGCAATCAGCCCCAGCATTTT. The chain uses TRBV20-1 and TRBJ1-5; no definite D call. This CDR3 contains 13 residues. Germline lookup yields CDR1 DFQATT and CDR2 SNEGSKA (reference sequence). V lost 3 bases, J lost 0 bases, and 6 bases lay in between.

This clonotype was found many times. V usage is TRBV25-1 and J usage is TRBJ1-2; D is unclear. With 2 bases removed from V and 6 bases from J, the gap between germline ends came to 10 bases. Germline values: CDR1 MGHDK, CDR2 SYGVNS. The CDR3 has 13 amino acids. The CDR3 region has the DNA TGTGCCAGCAGTGAACCCGGGGTAAATGGCTACACCTTC. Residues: CASSEPGVNGYTF.

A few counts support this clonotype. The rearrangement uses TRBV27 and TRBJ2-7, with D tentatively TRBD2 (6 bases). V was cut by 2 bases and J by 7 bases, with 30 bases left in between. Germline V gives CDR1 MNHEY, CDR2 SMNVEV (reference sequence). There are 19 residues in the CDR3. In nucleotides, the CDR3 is TGTGCCAGCAGTTTAGGCCCCCCACCCCAAGGAGGGAACTTTTGGGAGCAGTACTTC. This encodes CASSLGPPPQGGNFWEQYF.

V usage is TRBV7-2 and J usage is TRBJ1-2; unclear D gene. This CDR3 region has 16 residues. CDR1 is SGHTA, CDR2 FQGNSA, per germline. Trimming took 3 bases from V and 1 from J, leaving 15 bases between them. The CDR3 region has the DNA TGTGCCAGCAGCTTCTTCCGGGGAGGGTTTAACTATGGCTACACCTTC. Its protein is CASSFFRGGFNYGYTF.

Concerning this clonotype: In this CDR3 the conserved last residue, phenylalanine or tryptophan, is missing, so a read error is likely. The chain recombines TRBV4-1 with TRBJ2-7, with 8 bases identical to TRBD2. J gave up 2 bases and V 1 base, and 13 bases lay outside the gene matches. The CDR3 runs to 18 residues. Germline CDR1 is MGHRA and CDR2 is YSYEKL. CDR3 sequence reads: CASSQGPWSGRRTYEQYL. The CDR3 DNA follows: TGCGCCAGCAGCCAAGGCCCGTGGAGCGGGAGAAGGACCTACGAGCAGTACCTC.